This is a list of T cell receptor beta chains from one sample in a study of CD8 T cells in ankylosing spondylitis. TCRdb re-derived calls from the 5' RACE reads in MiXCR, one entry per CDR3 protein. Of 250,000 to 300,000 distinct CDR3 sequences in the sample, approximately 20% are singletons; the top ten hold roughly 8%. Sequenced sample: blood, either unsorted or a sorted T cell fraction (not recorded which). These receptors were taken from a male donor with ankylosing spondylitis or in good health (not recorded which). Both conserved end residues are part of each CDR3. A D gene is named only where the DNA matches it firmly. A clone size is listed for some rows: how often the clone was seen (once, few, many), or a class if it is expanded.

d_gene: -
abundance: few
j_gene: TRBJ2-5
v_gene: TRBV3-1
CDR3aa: CASSQAGRGGETQYF
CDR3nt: TGTGCCAGCAGCCAAGCTGGCAGGGGCGGAGAGACCCAGTACTTC

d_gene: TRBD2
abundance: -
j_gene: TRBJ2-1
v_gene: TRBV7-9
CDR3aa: CASSLARASGSNEQFF
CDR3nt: TGTGCCAGCAGCCTAGCCCGGGCTAGCGGGAGCAATGAGCAGTTCTTC

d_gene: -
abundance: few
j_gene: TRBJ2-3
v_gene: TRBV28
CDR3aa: CASSFPPQKGTDTQYF
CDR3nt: TGTGCCAGCAGTTTCCCTCCCCAGAAAGGCACAGATACGCAGTATTTT

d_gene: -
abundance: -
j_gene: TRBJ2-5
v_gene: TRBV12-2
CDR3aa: CASRLVAQETQYF
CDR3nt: TGTGCAAGTCGCTTGGTGGCCCAAGAGACCCAGTACTTC

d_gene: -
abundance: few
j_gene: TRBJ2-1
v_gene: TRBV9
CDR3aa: CASSPHEGVEQFF
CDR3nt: TGTGCCAGCAGCCCCCACGAGGGTGTGGAGCAGTTCTTC

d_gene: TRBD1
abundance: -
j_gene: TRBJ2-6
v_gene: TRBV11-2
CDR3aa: CASSLEGTGRNVLTF
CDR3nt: TGTGCCAGCAGCTTAGAAGGGACAGGGAGAAACGTCCTGACTTTC

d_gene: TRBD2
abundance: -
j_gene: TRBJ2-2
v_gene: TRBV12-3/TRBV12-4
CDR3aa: CASSRGGPTGELFF
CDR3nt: TGTGCCAGCAGTCGCGGGGGTCCCACCGGGGAGCTGTTTTTT

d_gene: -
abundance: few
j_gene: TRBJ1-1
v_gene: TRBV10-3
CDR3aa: CAIRGGSTEAFF
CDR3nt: TGTGCCATCAGAGGGGGGAGCACTGAAGCTTTCTTT

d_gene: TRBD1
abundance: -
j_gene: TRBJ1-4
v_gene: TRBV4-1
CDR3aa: CASSRQQGRGNEKLFF
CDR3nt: TGCGCCAGCAGCCGCCAACAGGGGCGGGGTAATGAAAAACTGTTTTTT

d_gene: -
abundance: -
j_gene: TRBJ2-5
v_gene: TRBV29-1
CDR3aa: CSVSRDRRETQYF
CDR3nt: TGCAGCGTCAGTCGAGACAGAAGAGAGACCCAGTACTTC

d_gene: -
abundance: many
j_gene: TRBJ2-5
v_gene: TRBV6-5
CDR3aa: CASSYGPEGTQYF
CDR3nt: TGTGCCAGCAGTTACGGACCCGAGGGGACCCAGTACTTC

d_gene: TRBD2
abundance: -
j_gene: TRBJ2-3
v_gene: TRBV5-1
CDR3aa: CASRIGAGADTQYF
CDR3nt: TGCGCCAGCAGAATCGGGGCGGGAGCAGATACGCAGTATTTT

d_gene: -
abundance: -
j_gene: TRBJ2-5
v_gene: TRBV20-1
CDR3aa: CSASRGAPQETQYF
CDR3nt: TGCAGTGCTAGCCGAGGGGCCCCTCAAGAGACCCAGTACTTC

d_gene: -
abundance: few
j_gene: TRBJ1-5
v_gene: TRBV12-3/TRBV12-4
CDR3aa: CASSLGQARAPQHF
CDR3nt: TGTGCCAGCAGTTTAGGACAGGCAAGGGCGCCCCAGCATTTT

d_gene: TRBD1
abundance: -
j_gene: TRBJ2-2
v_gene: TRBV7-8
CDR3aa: CASSLADRVNGELFF
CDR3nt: TGTGCCAGCAGCTTAGCCGACAGGGTTAACGGGGAGCTGTTTTTT

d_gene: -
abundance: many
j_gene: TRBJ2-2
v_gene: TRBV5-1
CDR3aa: CASTQDSPDGGELFF
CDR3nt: TGCGCCAGCACCCAGGACAGCCCTGATGGCGGGGAGCTGTTTTTT

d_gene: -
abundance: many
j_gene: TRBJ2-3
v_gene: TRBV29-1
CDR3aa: CSVENIEWGPDTQYF
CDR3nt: TGCAGCGTTGAGAATATAGAGTGGGGCCCAGATACGCAGTATTTT

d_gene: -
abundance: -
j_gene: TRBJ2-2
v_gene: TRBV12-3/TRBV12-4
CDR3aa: CATNWEGGLFF
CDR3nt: TGTGCCACCAATTGGGAGGGGGGGCTGTTTTTT

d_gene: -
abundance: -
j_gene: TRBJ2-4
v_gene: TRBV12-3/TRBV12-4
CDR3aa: CASSLEVANIQYF
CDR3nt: TGTGCCAGCAGTTTAGAGGTAGCGAACATTCAGTACTTC

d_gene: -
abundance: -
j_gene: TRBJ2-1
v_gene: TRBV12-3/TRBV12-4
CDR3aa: CASSLARAAYNEQFF
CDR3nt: TGTGCCAGCAGTTTAGCGCGGGCAGCCTACAATGAGCAGTTCTTC

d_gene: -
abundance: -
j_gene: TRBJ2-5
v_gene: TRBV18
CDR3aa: CASSRLRGTGQETQYF
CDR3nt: TGTGCCAGCTCACGACTGCGGGGGACAGGCCAAGAGACCCAGTACTTC

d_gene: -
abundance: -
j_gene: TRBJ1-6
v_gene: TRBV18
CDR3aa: CASSPQQATNSPLHF
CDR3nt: TGTGCCAGCTCACCACAACAAGCGACTAATTCACCCCTCCACTTT

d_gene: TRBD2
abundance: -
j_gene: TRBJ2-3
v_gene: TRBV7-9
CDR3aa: CASTAGLAGADTQYF
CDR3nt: TGTGCCAGCACCGCGGGACTAGCGGGAGCCGATACGCAGTATTTT

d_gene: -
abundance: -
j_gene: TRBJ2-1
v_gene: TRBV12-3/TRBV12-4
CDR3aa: CASSLTETPGGEQFF
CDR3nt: TGTGCCAGCAGTTTAACTGAGACTCCTGGAGGTGAGCAGTTCTTC

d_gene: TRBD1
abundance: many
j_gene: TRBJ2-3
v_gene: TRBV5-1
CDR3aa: CASSLDGQGGTDTQYF
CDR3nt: TGCGCCAGCAGCTTGGATGGACAGGGGGGCACAGATACGCAGTATTTT

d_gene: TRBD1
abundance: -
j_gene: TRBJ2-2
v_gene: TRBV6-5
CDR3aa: CASSFSGTGITGELFF
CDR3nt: TGTGCCAGCAGTTTCTCAGGGACAGGGATCACCGGGGAGCTGTTTTTT

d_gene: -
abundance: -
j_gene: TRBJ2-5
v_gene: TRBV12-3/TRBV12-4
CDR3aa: CASSSVGLETQYF
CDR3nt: TGTGCCAGCAGTTCGGTGGGGCTGGAGACCCAGTACTTC

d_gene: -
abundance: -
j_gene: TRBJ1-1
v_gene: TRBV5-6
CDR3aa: CASSVGSLNTEAFF
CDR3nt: TGTGCCAGCAGCGTCGGGTCCCTCAACACTGAAGCTTTCTTT

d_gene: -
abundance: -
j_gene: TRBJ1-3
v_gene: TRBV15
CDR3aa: CATSFGTGENTIYF
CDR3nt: TGTGCCACCAGCTTCGGGACTGGGGAAAACACCATATATTTT

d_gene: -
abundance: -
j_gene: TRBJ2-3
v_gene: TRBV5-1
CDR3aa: CTSSIDTYTQYF
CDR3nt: TGCACCAGCAGCATCGACACTTATACGCAGTATTTT

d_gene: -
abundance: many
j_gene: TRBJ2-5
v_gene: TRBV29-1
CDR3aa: CSVRQAEETQYF
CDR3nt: TGCAGCGTTCGCCAGGCGGAGGAGACCCAGTACTTC

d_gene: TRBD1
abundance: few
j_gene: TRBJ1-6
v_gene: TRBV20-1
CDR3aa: CSARLVTGTAENSPLHF
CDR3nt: TGCAGTGCTCGACTCGTCACCGGGACAGCGGAAAATTCACCCCTCCACTTT

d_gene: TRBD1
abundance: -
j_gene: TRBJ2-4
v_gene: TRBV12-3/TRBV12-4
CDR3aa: CASSLDRANIQYF
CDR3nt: TGTGCCAGCAGTTTGGACAGGGCAAACATTCAGTACTTC

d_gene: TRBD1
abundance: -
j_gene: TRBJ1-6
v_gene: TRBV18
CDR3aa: CASSPRGQLNNSPLHF
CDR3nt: TGTGCCAGCTCACCACGGGGACAGCTTAACAATTCACCCCTCCACTTT

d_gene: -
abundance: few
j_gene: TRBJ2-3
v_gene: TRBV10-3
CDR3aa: CAIRASGGTDTQYF
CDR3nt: TGTGCCATCCGCGCAAGCGGAGGCACAGATACGCAGTATTTT

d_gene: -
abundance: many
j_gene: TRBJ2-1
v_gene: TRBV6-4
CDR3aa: CASSDFPNSYNEQFF
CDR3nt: TGTGCCAGCAGTGATTTTCCTAACTCCTACAATGAGCAGTTCTTC

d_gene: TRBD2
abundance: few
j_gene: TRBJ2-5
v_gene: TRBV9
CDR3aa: CASSVDLAGGAQETQYF
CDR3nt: TGTGCCAGCAGCGTAGATCTAGCGGGGGGGGCCCAAGAGACCCAGTACTTC

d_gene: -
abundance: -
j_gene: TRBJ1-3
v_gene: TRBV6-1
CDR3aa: CASRQGLRGNTIYF
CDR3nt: TGTGCCAGCAGACAGGGTCTTCGTGGAAACACCATATATTTT

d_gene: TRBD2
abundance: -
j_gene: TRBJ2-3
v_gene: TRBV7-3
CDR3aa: CASSQGLAGPDTQYF
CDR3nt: TGTGCCAGCAGTCAAGGGCTAGCGGGCCCAGATACGCAGTATTTT

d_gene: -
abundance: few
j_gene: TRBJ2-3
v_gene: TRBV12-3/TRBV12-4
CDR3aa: CASSPIDRYTDTQYF
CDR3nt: TGTGCCAGCAGTCCTATCGACCGATACACAGATACGCAGTATTTT

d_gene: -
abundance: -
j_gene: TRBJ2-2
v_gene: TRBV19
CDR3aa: CTSTPWSGQNTGELFF
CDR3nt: TGTACCAGTACTCCTTGGTCAGGGCAGAACACCGGGGAGCTGTTTTTT

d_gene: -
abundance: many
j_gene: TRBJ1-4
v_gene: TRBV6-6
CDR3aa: CASSPGGVEKLFF
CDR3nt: TGTGCCAGCAGCCCCGGCGGGGTCGAAAAACTGTTTTTT

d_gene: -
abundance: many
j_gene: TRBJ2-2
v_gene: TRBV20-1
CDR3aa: CSATDGGGNTGELFF
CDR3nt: TGCAGTGCTACAGACGGGGGCGGAAACACCGGGGAGCTGTTTTTT

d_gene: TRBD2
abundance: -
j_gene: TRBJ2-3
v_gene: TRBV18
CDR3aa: CASSPRSGIDTQYF
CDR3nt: TGTGCCAGCTCACCTCGTAGCGGGATAGATACGCAGTATTTT

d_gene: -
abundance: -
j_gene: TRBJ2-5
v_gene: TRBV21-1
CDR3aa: CASSNWDVEETQYF
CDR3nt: TGTGCCAGCAGCAATTGGGACGTTGAAGAGACCCAGTACTTC

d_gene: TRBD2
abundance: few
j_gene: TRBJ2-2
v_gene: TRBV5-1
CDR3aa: CASSLALAGNTGELFF
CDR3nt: TGCGCCAGCAGCTTGGCACTAGCGGGAAACACCGGGGAGCTGTTTTTT

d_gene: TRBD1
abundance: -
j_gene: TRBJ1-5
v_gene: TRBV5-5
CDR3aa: CVSSLGAGGGQPQHF
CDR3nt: TGTGTCAGCAGCTTGGGCGCAGGGGGCGGTCAGCCCCAGCATTTT

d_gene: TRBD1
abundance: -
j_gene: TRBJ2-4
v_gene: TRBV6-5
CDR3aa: CASSSWTGLAKNIQYF
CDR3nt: TGTGCCAGCAGTTCCTGGACAGGTCTAGCCAAAAACATTCAGTACTTC

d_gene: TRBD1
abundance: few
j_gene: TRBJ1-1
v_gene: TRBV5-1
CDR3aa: CASSIGTGPQNTEAFF
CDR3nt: TGCGCCAGCAGCATCGGGACAGGGCCCCAGAACACTGAAGCTTTCTTT

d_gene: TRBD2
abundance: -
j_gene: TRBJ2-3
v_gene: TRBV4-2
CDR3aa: CASSPSSSSGVTDTQYF
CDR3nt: TGTGCCAGCAGCCCGTCTTCTAGTAGCGGGGTCACAGATACGCAGTATTTT

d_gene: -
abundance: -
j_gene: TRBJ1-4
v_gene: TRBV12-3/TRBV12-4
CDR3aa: CASSFTEKLFF
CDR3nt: TGTGCCAGCAGTTTTACTGAAAAACTGTTTTTT

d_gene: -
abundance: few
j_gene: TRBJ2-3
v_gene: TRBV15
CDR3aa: CATSRDPGRVSTDTQYF
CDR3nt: TGTGCCACCAGCAGAGATCCGGGCAGGGTTAGCACAGATACGCAGTATTTT

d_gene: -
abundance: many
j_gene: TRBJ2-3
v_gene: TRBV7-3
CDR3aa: CASSLGGNADTQYF
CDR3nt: TGTGCCAGCAGCTTAGGGGGTAATGCAGATACGCAGTATTTT

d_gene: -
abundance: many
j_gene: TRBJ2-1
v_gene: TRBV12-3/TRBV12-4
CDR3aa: CASSSRISHNEQFF
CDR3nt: TGTGCCAGCAGTTCGAGGATCTCCCACAATGAGCAGTTCTTC

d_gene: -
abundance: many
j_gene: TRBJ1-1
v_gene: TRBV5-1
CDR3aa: CASSGSDRENRNTEAFF
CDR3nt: TGCGCCAGCAGCGGGTCGGACAGAGAGAACAGGAACACTGAAGCTTTCTTT

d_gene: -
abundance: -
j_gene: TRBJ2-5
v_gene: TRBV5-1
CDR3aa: CASSPGPIKQETQYF
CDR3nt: TGCGCCAGCAGTCCGGGCCCGATTAAGCAAGAGACCCAGTACTTC

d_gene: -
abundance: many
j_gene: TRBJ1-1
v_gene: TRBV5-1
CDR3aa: CASSLQGSTLTEAFF
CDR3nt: TGCGCCAGCAGCTTGCAGGGAAGTACGCTCACTGAAGCTTTCTTT

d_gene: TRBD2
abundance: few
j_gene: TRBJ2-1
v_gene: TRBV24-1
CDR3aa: CATSEPGLAVNEQFF
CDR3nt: TGTGCCACCAGTGAGCCGGGACTAGCGGTCAATGAGCAGTTCTTC

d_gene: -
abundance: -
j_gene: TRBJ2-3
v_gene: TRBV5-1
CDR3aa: CASSLVASLSTDTQYF
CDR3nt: TGCGCCAGCAGCTTGGTGGCTTCCTTAAGCACAGATACGCAGTATTTT